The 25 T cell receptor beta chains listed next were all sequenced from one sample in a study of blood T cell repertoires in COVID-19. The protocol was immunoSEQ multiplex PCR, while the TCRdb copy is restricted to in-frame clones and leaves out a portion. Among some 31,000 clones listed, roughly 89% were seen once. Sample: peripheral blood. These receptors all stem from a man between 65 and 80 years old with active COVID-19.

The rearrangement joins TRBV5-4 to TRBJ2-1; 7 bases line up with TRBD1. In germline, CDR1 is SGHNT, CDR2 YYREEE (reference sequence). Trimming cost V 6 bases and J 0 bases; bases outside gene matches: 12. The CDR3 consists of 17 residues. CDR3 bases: TGTGCCAGCATCCGAGGGGGCGGGCCGTTCTCCTACAATGAGCAGTTCTTC. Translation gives CASIRGGGPFSYNEQFF.

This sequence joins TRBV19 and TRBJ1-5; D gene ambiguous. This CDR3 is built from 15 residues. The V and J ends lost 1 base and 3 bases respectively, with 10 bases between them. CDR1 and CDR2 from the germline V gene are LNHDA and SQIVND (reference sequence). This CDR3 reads CASSIGYSNNQPQHF. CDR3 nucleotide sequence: TGTGCCAGTAGTATAGGGTACAGCAACAATCAGCCCCAGCATTTT.

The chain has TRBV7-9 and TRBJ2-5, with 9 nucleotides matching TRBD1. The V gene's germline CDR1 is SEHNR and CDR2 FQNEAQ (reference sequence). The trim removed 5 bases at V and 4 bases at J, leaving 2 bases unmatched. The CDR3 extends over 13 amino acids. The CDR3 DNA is TGTGCCAGCAGCACAGGGGGCAGAGAGACCCAGTACTTC. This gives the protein CASSTGGRETQYF.

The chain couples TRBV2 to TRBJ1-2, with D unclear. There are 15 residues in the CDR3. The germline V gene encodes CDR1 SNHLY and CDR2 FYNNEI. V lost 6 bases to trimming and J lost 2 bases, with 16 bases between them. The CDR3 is CASRDSPGTNYGYTF. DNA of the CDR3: TGTGCCAGCAGAGACTCCCCGGGAACGAACTATGGCTACACCTTC.

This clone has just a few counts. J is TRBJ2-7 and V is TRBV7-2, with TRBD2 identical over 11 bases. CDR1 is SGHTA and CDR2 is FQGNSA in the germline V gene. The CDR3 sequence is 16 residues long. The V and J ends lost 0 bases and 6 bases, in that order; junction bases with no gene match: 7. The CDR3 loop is CASSLASGLAGGEQYF. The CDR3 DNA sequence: TGTGCCAGCAGCTTAGCGTCTGGTCTAGCGGGAGGCGAGCAGTACTTC. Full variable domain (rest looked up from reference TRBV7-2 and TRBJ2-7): GAGVSQSPSNKVTEKGKDVELRCDPISGHTALYWYRQSLGQGLEFLIYFQGNSAPDKSGLPSDRFSAERTGGSVSTLTIQRTQQEDSAVYLCASSLASGLAGGEQYFGPGTRLTVT.

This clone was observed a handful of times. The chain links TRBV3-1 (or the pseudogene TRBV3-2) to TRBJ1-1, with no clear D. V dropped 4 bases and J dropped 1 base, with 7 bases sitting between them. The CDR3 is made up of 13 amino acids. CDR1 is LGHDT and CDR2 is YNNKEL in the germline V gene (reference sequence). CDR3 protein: CASSPHQNTEAFF. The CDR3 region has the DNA TGTGCCAGCAGCCCCCATCAGAACACTGAAGCTTTCTTT.

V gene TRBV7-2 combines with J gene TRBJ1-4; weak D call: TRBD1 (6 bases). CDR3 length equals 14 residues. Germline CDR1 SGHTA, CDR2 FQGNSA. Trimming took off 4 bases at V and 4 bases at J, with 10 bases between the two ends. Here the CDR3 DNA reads TGTGCCAGCAGCTCGACAGGCCTTAATGAAAAACTGTTTTTT. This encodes CASSSTGLNEKLFF.

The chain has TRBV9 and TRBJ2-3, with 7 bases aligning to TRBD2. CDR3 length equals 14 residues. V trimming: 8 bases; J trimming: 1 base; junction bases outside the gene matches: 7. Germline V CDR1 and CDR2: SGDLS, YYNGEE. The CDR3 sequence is CASSWGGGTDTQYF. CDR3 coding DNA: TGTGCCAGTTCCTGGGGAGGGGGCACAGATACGCAGTATTTT.

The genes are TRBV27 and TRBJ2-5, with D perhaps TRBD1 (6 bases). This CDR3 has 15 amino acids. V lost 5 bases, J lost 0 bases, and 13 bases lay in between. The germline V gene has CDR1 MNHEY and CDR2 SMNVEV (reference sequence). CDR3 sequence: CASSPDRTDQETQYF. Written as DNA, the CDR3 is TGTGCCAGCAGTCCTGATCGGACAGACCAAGAGACCCAGTACTTC.

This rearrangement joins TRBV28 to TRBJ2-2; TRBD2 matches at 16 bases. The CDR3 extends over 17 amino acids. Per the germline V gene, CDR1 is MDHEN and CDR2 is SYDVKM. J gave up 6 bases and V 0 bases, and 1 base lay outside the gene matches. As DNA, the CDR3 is TGTGCCAGCAGTTTATGGGGACTAGCGGGAGGGCCCGGGGAGCTGTTTTTT. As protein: CASSLWGLAGGPGELFF.

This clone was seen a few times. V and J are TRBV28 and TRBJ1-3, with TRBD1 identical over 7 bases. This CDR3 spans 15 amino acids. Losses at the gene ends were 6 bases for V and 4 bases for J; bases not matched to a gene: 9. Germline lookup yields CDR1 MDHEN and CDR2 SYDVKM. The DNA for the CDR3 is TGTGCCAGCAGCCACGACAGGGTGGTGGGAAACACCATATATTTT. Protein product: CASSHDRVVGNTIYF.

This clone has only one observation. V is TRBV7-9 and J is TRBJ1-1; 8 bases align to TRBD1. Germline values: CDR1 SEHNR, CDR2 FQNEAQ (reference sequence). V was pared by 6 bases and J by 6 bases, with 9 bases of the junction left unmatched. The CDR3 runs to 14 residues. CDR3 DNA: TGTGCCAGCAGTTTACCCGACAGGGGCGCTGAAGCTTTCTTT. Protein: CASSLPDRGAEAFF.

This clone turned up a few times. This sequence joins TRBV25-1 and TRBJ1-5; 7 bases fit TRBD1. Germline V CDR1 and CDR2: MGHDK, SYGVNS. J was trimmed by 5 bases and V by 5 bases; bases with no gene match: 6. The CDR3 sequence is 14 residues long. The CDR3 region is CASSQTGVHQPQHF. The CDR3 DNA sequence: TGTGCCAGCAGTCAAACAGGGGTGCATCAGCCCCAGCATTTT.

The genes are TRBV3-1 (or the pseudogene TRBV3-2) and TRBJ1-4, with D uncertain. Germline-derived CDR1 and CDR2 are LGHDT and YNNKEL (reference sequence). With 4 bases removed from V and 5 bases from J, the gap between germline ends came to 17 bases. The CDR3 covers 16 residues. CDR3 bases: TGTGCCAGCAGCCCCTTCGAGAGGGCGGAAAATGAAAAACTGTTTTTT. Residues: CASSPFERAENEKLFF.

The CDR3 is CATSAQGAVFYNEQFF. DNA of the CDR3: TGTGCCACCAGCGCTCAGGGGGCGGTTTTCTACAATGAGCAGTTCTTC. This chain uses TRBV24-1 with TRBJ2-1; 8 bases map to TRBD1. Per the germline V gene, CDR1 is KGHDR and CDR2 is SFDVKD. The CDR3 consists of 16 residues. J gave up 3 bases and V 7 bases, and 10 bases lay outside the gene matches.

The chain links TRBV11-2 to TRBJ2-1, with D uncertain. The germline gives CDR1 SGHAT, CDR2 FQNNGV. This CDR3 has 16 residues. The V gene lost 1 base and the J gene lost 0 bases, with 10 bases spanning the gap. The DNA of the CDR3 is TGTGCCAGCAGCTTAGTAGTATTGAGCTCCTACAATGAGCAGTTCTTC. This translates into CASSLVVLSSYNEQFF. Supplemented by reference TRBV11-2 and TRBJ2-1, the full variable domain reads EAGVAQSPRYKIIEKRQSVAFWCNPISGHATLYWYQQILGQGPKLLIQFQNNGVVDDSQLPKDRFSAERLKGVDSTLKIQPAKLEDSAVYLCASSLVVLSSYNEQFFGPGTRLTVL.

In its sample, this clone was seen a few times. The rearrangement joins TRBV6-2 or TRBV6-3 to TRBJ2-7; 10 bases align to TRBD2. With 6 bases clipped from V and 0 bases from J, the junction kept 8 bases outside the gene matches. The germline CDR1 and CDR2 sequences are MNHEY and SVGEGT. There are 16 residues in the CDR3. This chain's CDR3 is CASSHSTSGTSYEQYF. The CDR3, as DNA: TGTGCCAGCAGCCACTCTACTAGCGGGACCTCCTACGAGCAGTACTTC.

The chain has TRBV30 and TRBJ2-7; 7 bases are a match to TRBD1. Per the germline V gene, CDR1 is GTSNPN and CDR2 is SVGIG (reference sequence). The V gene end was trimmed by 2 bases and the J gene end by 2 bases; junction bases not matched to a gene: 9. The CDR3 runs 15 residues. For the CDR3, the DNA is TGTGCCTGGAGTTACCGGGACAGCCAGACCTACGAGCAGTACTTC. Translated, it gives CAWSYRDSQTYEQYF.

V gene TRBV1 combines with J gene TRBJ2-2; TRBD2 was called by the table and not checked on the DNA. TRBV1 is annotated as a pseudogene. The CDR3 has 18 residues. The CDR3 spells CTSSQGSVSGSSTGELFF. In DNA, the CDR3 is TGCACCAGCAGCCAAGGATCGGTCAGCGGGAGTAGCACCGGGGAGCTGTTTTTT.

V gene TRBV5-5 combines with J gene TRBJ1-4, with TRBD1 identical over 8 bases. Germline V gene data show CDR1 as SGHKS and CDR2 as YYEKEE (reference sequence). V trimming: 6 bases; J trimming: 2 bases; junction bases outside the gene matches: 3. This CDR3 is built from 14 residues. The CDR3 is CASKRDRTNEKLFF. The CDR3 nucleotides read TGTGCCAGCAAAAGGGACAGGACTAATGAAAAACTGTTTTTT.

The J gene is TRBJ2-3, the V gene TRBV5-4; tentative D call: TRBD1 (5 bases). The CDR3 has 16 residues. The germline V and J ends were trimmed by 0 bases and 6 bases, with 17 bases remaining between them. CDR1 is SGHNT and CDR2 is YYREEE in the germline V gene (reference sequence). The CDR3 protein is CASSLGGGALSDTQYF. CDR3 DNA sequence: TGTGCCAGCAGCTTGGGGGGCGGAGCCCTTTCTGATACGCAGTATTTT.

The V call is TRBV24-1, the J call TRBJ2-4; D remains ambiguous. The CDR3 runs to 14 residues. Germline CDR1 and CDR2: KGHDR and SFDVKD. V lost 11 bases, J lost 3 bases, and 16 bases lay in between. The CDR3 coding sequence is TGTGCCATACCACCCCCCAACTACAAAAACATTCAGTACTTC. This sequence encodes CAIPPPNYKNIQYF.

This CDR3 is CSVDDPGQGLQVEQFF. The CDR3 DNA follows: TGCAGCGTTGATGATCCGGGACAGGGGCTTCAAGTGGAGCAGTTCTTC. V gene TRBV29-1 combines with J gene TRBJ2-1; 10 positions match TRBD1. The CDR3 runs to 16 residues. V shed 3 bases, J shed 10 bases, and the junction held 15 bases outside the gene matches. In germline, CDR1 is SQVTM, CDR2 ANQGSEA.

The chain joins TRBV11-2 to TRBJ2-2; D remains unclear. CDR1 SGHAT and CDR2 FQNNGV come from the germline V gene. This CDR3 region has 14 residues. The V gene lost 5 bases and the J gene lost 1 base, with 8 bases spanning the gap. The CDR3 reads CASSPSGNTGELFF. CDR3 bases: TGTGCCAGCAGCCCCTCAGGGAACACCGGGGAGCTGTTTTTT.

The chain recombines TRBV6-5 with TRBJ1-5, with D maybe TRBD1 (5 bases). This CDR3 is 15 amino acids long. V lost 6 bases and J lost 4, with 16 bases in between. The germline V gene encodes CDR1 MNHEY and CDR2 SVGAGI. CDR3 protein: CASSRTPGSNQPQHF. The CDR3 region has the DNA TGTGCCAGCAGCCGAACCCCAGGGTCGAATCAGCCCCAGCATTTT.